The present entry profiles one T cell receptor beta chain with its context. The data were obtained in a study of response to subunit inactivated influenza vaccine. MiXCR, run by TCRdb on the RT-PCR reads, gives a single entry per CDR3 protein. Of some 800,000 distinct CDR3 sequences in the sample, roughly 20% were seen once. Germline CDR1 and CDR2: LGHNA and YSLEER. The CDR3 sequence is 19 residues long. J lost 1 base, V lost 3 bases, and 8 bases had no gene match. This sequence originates from a man aged 50 to 59 who received an inactivated influenza vaccine. Material: PBMCs from blood, obtained more than 4 days after vaccination. V is TRBV4-3 and J is TRBJ2-5; 16 bases align to TRBD2. DNA of the CDR3: TGCGCCAGCAGCCATCTCGCCGGGACTAGCGGGGGGGGCCAAGAGACCCAGTACTTC. This gives the protein CASSHLAGTSGGGQETQYF.